This is a list of T cell receptor beta chains from one sample in a study of blood T cell repertoires in COVID-19. Some clones are missing from TCRdb's copy, which holds only in-frame ones; the method was immunoSEQ multiplex PCR. The sample has about 17,000 clones; around 80% are singletons. Material: peripheral blood. These TCRs come from a man in his fifties or sixties with acute or convalescent COVID-19. The CDR3 runs from the conserved cysteine through the conserved F or W.

>TRBJ2-5|TRBV30
CAWSVQRGGLETQYF
>TRBJ2-3|TRBV7-2
CASILQRTRDTQYF
>TRBJ2-1|TRBV18
CASSQRTSGGQSYNEQFF
>TRBJ2-3|TRBV6-5
CASSYYGGAGADTQYF
>TRBJ1-2|TRBV27
CASSLGTGAYTF
>TRBJ1-1|TRBV7-8
CASSAGLLNTEAFF
>TRBJ2-3|TRBV9
CASSEGGGTDTQYF
>TRBJ2-4|TRBV4-1
CASSQVPDGDSLDIQYF
>TRBJ1-4|TRBV5-1
CASSLVQGDKKLFF
>TRBJ1-5|TRBV2
CASSDSSGGNQPQHF
>TRBJ1-4|TRBV2
CASSEEGAEGEKLFF
>TRBJ2-7|TRBV19
CASSITGQGNYEQYF
>TRBJ1-1|TRBV11-2
CASSLTGGVTEAFF
>TRBJ2-1|TRBV5-1
CASSSPEEDEQFF
>TRBJ1-5|TRBV4-1
CASSQAGQVSNSNQPQHF
>TRBJ2-7|TRBV9
CASSVVSQGGEQYF